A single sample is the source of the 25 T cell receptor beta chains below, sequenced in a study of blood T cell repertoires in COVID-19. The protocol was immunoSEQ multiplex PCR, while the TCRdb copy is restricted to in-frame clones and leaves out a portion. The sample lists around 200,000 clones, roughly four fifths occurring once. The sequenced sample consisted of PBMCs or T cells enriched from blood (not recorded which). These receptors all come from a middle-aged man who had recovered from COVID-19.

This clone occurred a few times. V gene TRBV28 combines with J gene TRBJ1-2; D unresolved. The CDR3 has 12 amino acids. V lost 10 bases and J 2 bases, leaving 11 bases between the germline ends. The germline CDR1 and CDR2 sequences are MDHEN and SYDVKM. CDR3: CATAQQNYGYTF. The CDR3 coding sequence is TGTGCCACCGCACAGCAAAACTATGGCTACACCTTC.

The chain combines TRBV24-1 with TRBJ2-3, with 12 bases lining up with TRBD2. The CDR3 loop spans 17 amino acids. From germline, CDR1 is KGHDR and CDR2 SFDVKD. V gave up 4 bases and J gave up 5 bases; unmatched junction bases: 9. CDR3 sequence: CATSDQGTSGGLDTQYF. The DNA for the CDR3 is TGTGCCACCAGTGACCAGGGTACTAGCGGGGGGTTAGATACGCAGTATTTT.

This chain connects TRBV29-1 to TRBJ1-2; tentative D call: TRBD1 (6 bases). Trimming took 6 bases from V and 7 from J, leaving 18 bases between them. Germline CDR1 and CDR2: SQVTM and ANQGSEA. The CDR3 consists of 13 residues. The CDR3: CSVDLQGGSGYTF. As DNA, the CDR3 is TGCAGCGTCGACTTACAGGGCGGTAGTGGCTACACCTTC.

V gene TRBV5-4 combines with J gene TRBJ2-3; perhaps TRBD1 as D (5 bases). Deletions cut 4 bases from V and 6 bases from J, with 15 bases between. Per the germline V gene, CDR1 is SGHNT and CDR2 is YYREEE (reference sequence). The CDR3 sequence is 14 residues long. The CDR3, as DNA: TGTGCCAGCAGCAGCCAGGGTACAGGTGATACGCAGTATTTT. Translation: CASSSQGTGDTQYF.

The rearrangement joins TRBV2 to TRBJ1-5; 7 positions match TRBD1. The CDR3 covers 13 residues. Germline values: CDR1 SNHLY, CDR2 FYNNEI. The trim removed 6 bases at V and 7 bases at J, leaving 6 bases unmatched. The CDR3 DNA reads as TGTGCCAGCAGGGACAGGATGGGACAGCCCCAGCATTTT. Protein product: CASRDRMGQPQHF.

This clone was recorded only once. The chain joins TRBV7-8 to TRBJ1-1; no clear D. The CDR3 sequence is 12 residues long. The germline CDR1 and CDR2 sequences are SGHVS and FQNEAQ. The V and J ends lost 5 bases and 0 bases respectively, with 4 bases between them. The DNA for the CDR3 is TGTGCCAGCAGCGAGTTGAACACTGAAGCTTTCTTT. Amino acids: CASSELNTEAFF.

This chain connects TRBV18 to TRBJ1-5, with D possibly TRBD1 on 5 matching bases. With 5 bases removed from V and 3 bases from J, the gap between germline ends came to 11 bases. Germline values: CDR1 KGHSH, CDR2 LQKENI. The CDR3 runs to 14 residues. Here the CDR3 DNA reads TGTGCCAGCTCATTACACAGGAACAATCAGCCCCAGCATTTT. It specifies CASSLHRNNQPQHF. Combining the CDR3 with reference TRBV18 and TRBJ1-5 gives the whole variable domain NAGVMQNPRHLVRRRGQEARLRCSPMKGHSHVYWYRQLPEEGLKFMVYLQKENIIDESGMPKERFSAEFPKEGPSILRIQQVVRGDSAAYFCASSLHRNNQPQHFGDGTRLSIL.

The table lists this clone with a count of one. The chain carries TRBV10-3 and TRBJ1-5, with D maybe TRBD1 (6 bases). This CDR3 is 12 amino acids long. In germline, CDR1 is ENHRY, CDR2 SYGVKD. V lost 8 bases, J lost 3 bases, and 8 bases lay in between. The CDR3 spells CAIQGPNQPQHF. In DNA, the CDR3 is TGTGCCATCCAGGGGCCCAATCAGCCCCAGCATTTT.

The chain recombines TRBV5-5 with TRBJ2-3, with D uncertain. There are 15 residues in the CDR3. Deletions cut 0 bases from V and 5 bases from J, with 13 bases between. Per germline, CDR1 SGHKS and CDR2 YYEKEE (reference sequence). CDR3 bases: TGTGCCAGCAGCTTGGCCCGAGGTTTTATAGATACGCAGTATTTT. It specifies CASSLARGFIDTQYF. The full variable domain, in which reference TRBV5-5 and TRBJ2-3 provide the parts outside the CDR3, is DAGVTQSPTHLIKTRGQQVTLRCSPISGHKSVSWYQQVLGQGPQFIFQYYEKEERGRGNFPDRFSARQFPNYSSELNVNALLLGDSALYLCASSLARGFIDTQYFGPGTRLTVL.

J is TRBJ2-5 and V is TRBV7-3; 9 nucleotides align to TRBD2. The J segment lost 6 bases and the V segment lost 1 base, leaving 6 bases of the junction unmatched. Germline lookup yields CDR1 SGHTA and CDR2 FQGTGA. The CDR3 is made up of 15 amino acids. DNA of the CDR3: TGTGCCAGCAGCTTAAGCGGGGGGGCCGAGAAGACCCAGTACTTC. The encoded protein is CASSLSGGAEKTQYF.

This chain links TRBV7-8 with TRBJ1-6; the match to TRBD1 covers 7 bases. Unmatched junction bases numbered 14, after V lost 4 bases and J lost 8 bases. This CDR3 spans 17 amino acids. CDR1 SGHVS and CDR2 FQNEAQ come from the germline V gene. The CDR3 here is CASSSPTGDSWYSPLHF. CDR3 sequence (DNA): TGTGCCAGCAGCTCCCCGACGGGGGACAGTTGGTATTCACCCCTCCACTTT. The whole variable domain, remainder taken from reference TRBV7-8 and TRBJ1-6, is GAGVSQSPRYKVAKRGQDVALRCDPISGHVSLFWYQQALGQGPEFLTYFQNEAQLDKSGLPSDRFFAERPEGSVSTLKIQRTQQEDSAVYLCASSSPTGDSWYSPLHFGNGTRLTVT.

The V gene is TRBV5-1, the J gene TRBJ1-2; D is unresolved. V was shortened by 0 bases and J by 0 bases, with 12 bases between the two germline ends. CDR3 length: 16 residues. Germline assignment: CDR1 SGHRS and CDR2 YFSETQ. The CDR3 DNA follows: TGCGCCAGCAGCTTGGAGCGGGCAGCAACTAACTATGGCTACACCTTC. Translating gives CASSLERAATNYGYTF.

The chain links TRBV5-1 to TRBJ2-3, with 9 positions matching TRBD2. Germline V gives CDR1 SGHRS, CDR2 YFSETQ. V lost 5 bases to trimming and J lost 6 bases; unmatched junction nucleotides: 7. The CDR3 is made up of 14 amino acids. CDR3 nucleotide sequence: TGCGCCAGCAGTGAGGTAGCGGGGGTGGATACGCAGTATTTT. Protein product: CASSEVAGVDTQYF. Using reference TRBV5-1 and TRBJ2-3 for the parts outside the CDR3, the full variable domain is KAGVTQTPRYLIKTRGQQVTLSCSPISGHRSVSWYQQTPGQGLQFLFEYFSETQRNKGNFPGRFSGRQFSNSRSEMNVSTLELGDSALYLCASSEVAGVDTQYFGPGTRLTVL.

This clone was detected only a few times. The CDR3 DNA follows: TGTGCCAGCAGGCTAACAGGGTCTGGTGAAAAACTGTTTTTT. This translates into CASRLTGSGEKLFF. The chain employs TRBV2 and TRBJ1-4; TRBD1 might be the D (6 bases). This CDR3 region has 14 residues. V dropped 6 bases and J dropped 7 bases, with 15 bases sitting between them. In germline, CDR1 is SNHLY, CDR2 FYNNEI.

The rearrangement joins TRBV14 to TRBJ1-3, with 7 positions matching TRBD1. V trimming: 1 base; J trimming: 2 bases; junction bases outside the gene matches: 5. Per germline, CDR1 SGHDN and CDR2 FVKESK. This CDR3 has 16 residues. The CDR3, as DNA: TGTGCCAGCAGCCAAGGAATAAGGGGGCCTGGAAACACCATATATTTT. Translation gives CASSQGIRGPGNTIYF.

The CDR3 DNA reads TGTGCCAGCAGCTTCACTCTGAACACTGAAGCTTTCTTT. Translation gives CASSFTLNTEAFF. The rearrangement links TRBV7-3 to TRBJ1-1, with D hard to call. Trimming took 3 bases from V and 0 from J, leaving 5 bases between them. Germline CDR1 reads SGHTA; CDR2 reads FQGTGA. The CDR3 consists of 13 residues. Full variable domain (outside the CDR3, taken from reference TRBV7-3 and TRBJ1-1): GAGVSQTPSNKVTEKGKYVELRCDPISGHTALYWYRQSLGQGPEFLIYFQGTGAADDSGLPNDRFFAVRPEGSVSTLKIQRTERGDSAVYLCASSFTLNTEAFFGQGTRLTVV.

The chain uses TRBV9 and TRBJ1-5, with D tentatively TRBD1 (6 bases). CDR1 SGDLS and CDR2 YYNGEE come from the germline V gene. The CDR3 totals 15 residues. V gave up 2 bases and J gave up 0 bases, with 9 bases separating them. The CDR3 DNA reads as TGTGCCAGCAGCGTTACAGGGATTAGCAATCAGCCCCAGCATTTT. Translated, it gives CASSVTGISNQPQHF. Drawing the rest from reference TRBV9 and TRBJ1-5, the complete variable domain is DSGVTQTPKHLITATGQRVTLRCSPRSGDLSVYWYQQSLDQGLQFLIQYYNGEERAKGNILERFSAQQFPDLHSELNLSSLELGDSALYFCASSVTGISNQPQHFGDGTRLSIL.

In DNA, the CDR3 is TGTGCCAGCAGTGAAAGTCAATGGCGGGACCTCTATGGCTACACCTTC. This codes for CASSESQWRDLYGYTF. The gene calls are TRBV25-1 and TRBJ1-2, with D tentatively TRBD1 (5 bases). Germline V lookup: CDR1 MGHDK, CDR2 SYGVNS. This CDR3 spans 16 amino acids. V lost 2 bases to trimming and J lost 4 bases, with 17 bases between them.

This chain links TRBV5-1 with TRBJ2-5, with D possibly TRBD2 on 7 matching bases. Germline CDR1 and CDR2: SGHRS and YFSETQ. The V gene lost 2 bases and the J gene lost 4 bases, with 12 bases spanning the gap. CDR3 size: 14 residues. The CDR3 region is CASSLEGGRETQYF. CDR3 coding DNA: TGCGCCAGCAGCTTAGAGGGGGGGAGAGAGACCCAGTACTTC. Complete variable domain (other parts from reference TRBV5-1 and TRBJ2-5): KAGVTQTPRYLIKTRGQQVTLSCSPISGHRSVSWYQQTPGQGLQFLFEYFSETQRNKGNFPGRFSGRQFSNSRSEMNVSTLELGDSALYLCASSLEGGRETQYFGPGTRLLVL.

The CDR3 region has the DNA TGTGCCATCAGTTTTGCCCGGGGAGCAGATACGCAGTATTTT. Translated: CAISFARGADTQYF. V gene TRBV10-3 combines with J gene TRBJ2-3; possible D gene TRBD2, 5 bases. Germline CDR1 is ENHRY and CDR2 is SYGVKD. Trimming left V 5 bases short and J 4 bases short, with 13 bases between. The CDR3 has 14 residues.

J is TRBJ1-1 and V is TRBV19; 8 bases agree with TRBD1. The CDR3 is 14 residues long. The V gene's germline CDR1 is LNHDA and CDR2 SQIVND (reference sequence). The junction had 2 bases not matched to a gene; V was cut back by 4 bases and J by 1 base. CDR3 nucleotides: TGTGCCAGTAGTACGGACAGGGCGAACACTGAAGCTTTCTTT. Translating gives CASSTDRANTEAFF.

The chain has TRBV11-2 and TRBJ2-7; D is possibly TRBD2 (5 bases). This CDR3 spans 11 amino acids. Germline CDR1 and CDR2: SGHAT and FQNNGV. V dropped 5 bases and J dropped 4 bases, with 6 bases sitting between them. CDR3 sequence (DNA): TGTGCCAGCAGCCGAGGGTACGAGCAGTACTTC. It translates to CASSRGYEQYF.

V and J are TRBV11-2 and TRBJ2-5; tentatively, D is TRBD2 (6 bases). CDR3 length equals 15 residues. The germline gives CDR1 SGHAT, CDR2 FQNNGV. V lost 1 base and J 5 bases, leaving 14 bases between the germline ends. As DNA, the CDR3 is TGTGCCAGCAGCTTAGGAGCTAGCGTGAGGGAGACCCAGTACTTC. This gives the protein CASSLGASVRETQYF.

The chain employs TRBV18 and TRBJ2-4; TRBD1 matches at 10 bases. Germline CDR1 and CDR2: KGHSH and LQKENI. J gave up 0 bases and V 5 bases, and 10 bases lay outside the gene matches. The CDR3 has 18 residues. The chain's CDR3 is CASSYSTTGGEAKNIQYF. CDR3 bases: TGTGCCAGCTCATACTCGACGACAGGGGGCGAAGCCAAAAACATTCAGTACTTC.

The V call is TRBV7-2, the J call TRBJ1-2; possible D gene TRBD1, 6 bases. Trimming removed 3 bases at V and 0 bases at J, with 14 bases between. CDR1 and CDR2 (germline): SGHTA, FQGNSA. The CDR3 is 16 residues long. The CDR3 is CASSLSDSFSNYGYTF. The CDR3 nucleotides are TGTGCCAGCAGCTTGTCGGACAGTTTCTCTAACTATGGCTACACCTTC.